Listed below are T cell receptor beta chains from one sample, sequenced in a study of CD8 T cells in ankylosing spondylitis. TCRdb processed the 5' RACE reads anew with MiXCR; each CDR3 protein has one entry. Of roughly 150,000 distinct CDR3 sequences in the sample, approximately 32% were seen once. Sequenced: synovial fluid, either unsorted or a sorted T cell fraction (not recorded which). The receptor set was obtained from a male donor with ankylosing spondylitis. The CDR3 runs from the conserved cysteine through the conserved F or W. D genes are given only for firm matches. The size entry is marked missing in some rows and otherwise reads once, few, many or a size class.

d_call: TRBD2
j_call: TRBJ2-7
clone_size: -
v_call: TRBV18
cdr3_aa: CASSPAIAGDNEQYF
cdr3_nt: TGTGCCAGCTCACCGGCTATAGCGGGAGACAACGAGCAGTACTTC

d_call: -
j_call: TRBJ2-5
clone_size: -
v_call: TRBV7-3
cdr3_aa: CASSSGPFGETQYF
cdr3_nt: TGTGCCAGCAGCTCTGGACCCTTTGGCGAGACCCAGTACTTC

d_call: TRBD1
j_call: TRBJ2-3
clone_size: -
v_call: TRBV20-1
cdr3_aa: CSAVPPGQGPDTQYF
cdr3_nt: TGCAGTGCAGTACCCCCCGGACAGGGCCCAGATACGCAGTATTTT

d_call: TRBD1
j_call: TRBJ2-7
clone_size: -
v_call: TRBV7-6
cdr3_aa: CASGPGTGSYKQYF
cdr3_nt: TGTGCCAGCGGACCCGGGACAGGATCCTACAAGCAGTACTTC

d_call: TRBD1
j_call: TRBJ1-6
clone_size: -
v_call: TRBV6-1
cdr3_aa: CASSLTGGESPLHF
cdr3_nt: TGTGCCAGCAGTCTGACAGGGGGCGAATCACCCCTCCACTTT

d_call: -
j_call: TRBJ2-7
clone_size: many
v_call: TRBV4-1
cdr3_aa: CASSSTALSYEQYF
cdr3_nt: TGCGCCAGCAGCTCCACAGCACTAAGCTACGAGCAGTACTTC

d_call: TRBD2
j_call: TRBJ2-1
clone_size: -
v_call: TRBV4-2
cdr3_aa: CASSQAGGPSNEQFF
cdr3_nt: TGTGCCAGCAGCCAAGCGGGGGGGCCCTCCAATGAGCAGTTCTTC

d_call: TRBD1
j_call: TRBJ2-1
clone_size: many
v_call: TRBV24-1
cdr3_aa: CATSDPGQGGHEQFF
cdr3_nt: TGTGCCACCAGTGATCCGGGACAGGGGGGCCATGAGCAGTTCTTC

d_call: TRBD2
j_call: TRBJ2-5
clone_size: few
v_call: TRBV5-1
cdr3_aa: CASTFVAGGLETQYF
cdr3_nt: TGCGCCAGCACCTTCGTCGCGGGGGGCTTAGAGACCCAGTACTTC

d_call: TRBD1
j_call: TRBJ1-6
clone_size: -
v_call: TRBV28
cdr3_aa: CASSYGTGYNSPLHF
cdr3_nt: TGTGCCAGCAGTTACGGGACAGGGTATAATTCACCCCTCCACTTT

d_call: -
j_call: TRBJ1-2
clone_size: -
v_call: TRBV27
cdr3_aa: CASSLFGPIKYGYTF
cdr3_nt: TGTGCCAGCAGTTTATTCGGGCCGATAAAGTATGGCTACACCTTC

d_call: -
j_call: TRBJ2-7
clone_size: -
v_call: TRBV28
cdr3_aa: CASIGRNEQYF
cdr3_nt: TGTGCCAGCATAGGGCGAAACGAGCAGTACTTC

d_call: TRBD1
j_call: TRBJ1-1
clone_size: -
v_call: TRBV5-1
cdr3_aa: CASRKAGGVDTEAFF
cdr3_nt: TGCGCCAGCAGGAAGGCAGGGGGAGTGGACACTGAAGCTTTCTTT

d_call: TRBD2
j_call: TRBJ2-1
clone_size: -
v_call: TRBV13
cdr3_aa: CASSLGLSGGHQFF
cdr3_nt: TGTGCCAGCAGCTTAGGTTTGTCGGGGGGGCATCAGTTCTTC

d_call: -
j_call: TRBJ2-1
clone_size: -
v_call: TRBV14
cdr3_aa: CASSLAGLSRYNEQFF
cdr3_nt: TGTGCCAGCAGCCTGGCAGGACTGAGCCGTTACAATGAGCAGTTCTTC

d_call: TRBD2
j_call: TRBJ2-7
clone_size: once
v_call: TRBV28
cdr3_aa: CASSLLGLAGVYEQYF
cdr3_nt: TGTGCCAGCAGTTTATTGGGACTAGCGGGCGTCTACGAGCAGTACTTC

d_call: TRBD2
j_call: TRBJ2-1
clone_size: few
v_call: TRBV20-1
cdr3_aa: CSAGGAGGYNEQFF
cdr3_nt: TGCAGTGCTGGGGGAGCGGGGGGGTACAATGAGCAGTTCTTC

d_call: -
j_call: TRBJ1-3
clone_size: many
v_call: TRBV4-2
cdr3_aa: CASSQEGLSGNTIYF
cdr3_nt: TGTGCCAGCAGCCAAGAGGGACTCTCTGGAAACACCATATATTTT

d_call: -
j_call: TRBJ2-3
clone_size: -
v_call: TRBV10-3
cdr3_aa: CAISVQGGDTQYF
cdr3_nt: TGTGCCATCAGTGTGCAGGGAGGCGATACGCAGTATTTT

d_call: TRBD2
j_call: TRBJ2-1
clone_size: -
v_call: TRBV20-1
cdr3_aa: CSVLPLPGREGLGSYNEQFF
cdr3_nt: TGCAGTGTCCTCCCTTTACCGGGGCGGGAGGGCCTGGGTTCCTACAATGAGCAGTTCTTC

d_call: -
j_call: TRBJ1-4
clone_size: -
v_call: TRBV29-1
cdr3_aa: CSVEWGSREKLFF
cdr3_nt: TGCAGCGTTGAATGGGGGTCTCGTGAAAAACTGTTTTTT

d_call: -
j_call: TRBJ2-3
clone_size: few
v_call: TRBV20-1
cdr3_aa: CSAEGERSSVTDTQYF
cdr3_nt: TGCAGTGCTGAGGGTGAAAGGTCCTCAGTCACAGATACGCAGTATTTT

d_call: TRBD2
j_call: TRBJ2-7
clone_size: few
v_call: TRBV6-5
cdr3_aa: CASSYSSSGSIYEQYF
cdr3_nt: TGTGCCAGCAGTTACTCATCCAGCGGGAGTATATACGAGCAGTACTTC

d_call: TRBD1
j_call: TRBJ2-7
clone_size: few
v_call: TRBV9
cdr3_aa: CASSATGAYEQYF
cdr3_nt: TGTGCCAGCAGCGCGACAGGGGCCTACGAGCAGTACTTC

d_call: -
j_call: TRBJ1-2
clone_size: few
v_call: TRBV11-2
cdr3_aa: CASSPLPGNYGYTF
cdr3_nt: TGTGCCAGCAGCCCACTCCCGGGGAACTATGGCTACACCTTC

d_call: TRBD2
j_call: TRBJ2-1
clone_size: -
v_call: TRBV9
cdr3_aa: CASSVLGGRLAAYNEQFF
cdr3_nt: TGTGCCAGCAGCGTCTTGGGGGGGAGACTAGCGGCCTACAATGAGCAGTTCTTC

d_call: TRBD2
j_call: TRBJ2-4
clone_size: few
v_call: TRBV11-2
cdr3_aa: CASSTIAGDQLAKNIQYF
cdr3_nt: TGTGCCAGCAGCACTATAGCGGGGGACCAACTAGCCAAAAACATTCAGTACTTC

d_call: -
j_call: TRBJ2-1
clone_size: many
v_call: TRBV12-3/TRBV12-4
cdr3_aa: CASRRTAELEQFF
cdr3_nt: TGTGCCAGCAGACGAACCGCGGAATTGGAGCAGTTCTTC

d_call: -
j_call: TRBJ2-1
clone_size: -
v_call: TRBV6-1
cdr3_aa: CASKGGGSAYNEQFF
cdr3_nt: TGTGCCAGCAAGGGGGGCGGGAGCGCCTACAATGAGCAGTTCTTC

d_call: -
j_call: TRBJ2-3
clone_size: -
v_call: TRBV3-1
cdr3_aa: CASSFGEGTDTQYF
cdr3_nt: TGTGCCAGCAGCTTCGGGGAGGGCACAGATACGCAGTATTTT

d_call: -
j_call: TRBJ1-3
clone_size: few
v_call: TRBV4-1
cdr3_aa: CASSPGQTSGNTIYF
cdr3_nt: TGCGCCAGCAGCCCCGGACAGACCTCTGGAAACACCATATATTTT

d_call: -
j_call: TRBJ1-1
clone_size: -
v_call: TRBV20-1
cdr3_aa: CSASLAGVGTEAFF
cdr3_nt: TGCAGTGCTAGCCTGGCAGGGGTAGGGACTGAAGCTTTCTTT

d_call: -
j_call: TRBJ1-1
clone_size: many
v_call: TRBV6-5
cdr3_aa: CASSSAGTGGPEAFF
cdr3_nt: TGTGCCAGCAGTTCCGCCGGGACGGGGGGCCCTGAAGCTTTCTTT

d_call: -
j_call: TRBJ1-5
clone_size: few
v_call: TRBV9
cdr3_aa: CASSKGGGQPQHF
cdr3_nt: TGTGCCAGCAGCAAAGGGGGAGGTCAGCCCCAGCATTTT

d_call: -
j_call: TRBJ1-4
clone_size: -
v_call: TRBV10-3
cdr3_aa: CAISPGRNEKLFF
cdr3_nt: TGTGCCATCAGTCCGGGACGGAATGAAAAACTGTTTTTT

d_call: -
j_call: TRBJ2-6
clone_size: -
v_call: TRBV7-2
cdr3_aa: CASSFRASGANVLTF
cdr3_nt: TGTGCCAGCAGCTTCAGGGCCTCTGGGGCCAACGTCCTGACTTTC

d_call: -
j_call: TRBJ2-7
clone_size: few
v_call: TRBV4-3
cdr3_aa: CASSQGTGMSYYEQYF
cdr3_nt: TGCGCCAGCAGCCAAGGTACGGGCATGTCCTACTACGAGCAGTACTTC

d_call: -
j_call: TRBJ1-1
clone_size: -
v_call: TRBV20-1
cdr3_aa: CSARDPGYTEAFF
cdr3_nt: TGCAGTGCTAGAGATCCGGGGTACACTGAAGCTTTCTTT

d_call: -
j_call: TRBJ2-3
clone_size: many
v_call: TRBV15
cdr3_aa: CATAQDSSTDTQYF
cdr3_nt: TGTGCCACCGCACAGGACTCTAGCACAGATACGCAGTATTTT

d_call: -
j_call: TRBJ1-2
clone_size: many
v_call: TRBV12-3/TRBV12-4
cdr3_aa: CASSTGFNGYTF
cdr3_nt: TGTGCCAGCAGTACAGGGTTCAATGGCTACACCTTC

d_call: TRBD1
j_call: TRBJ1-1
clone_size: -
v_call: TRBV11-2
cdr3_aa: CASSLTRTGGTAEAFF
cdr3_nt: TGTGCCAGCAGCTTAACTCGGACAGGGGGCACTGCTGAAGCTTTCTTT

d_call: -
j_call: TRBJ1-2
clone_size: few
v_call: TRBV12-3/TRBV12-4
cdr3_aa: CASGREGWNGYTF
cdr3_nt: TGTGCCAGCGGCCGGGAAGGTTGGAATGGCTACACCTTC

d_call: -
j_call: TRBJ1-4
clone_size: -
v_call: TRBV20-1
cdr3_aa: CSARSGGLGEKLFF
cdr3_nt: TGCAGTGCTAGATCGGGGGGCTTGGGTGAAAAACTGTTTTTT

d_call: -
j_call: TRBJ1-1
clone_size: few
v_call: TRBV4-1
cdr3_aa: CASSQETGQQNTEAFF
cdr3_nt: TGCGCCAGCAGCCAAGAGACGGGACAACAGAACACTGAAGCTTTCTTT

d_call: -
j_call: TRBJ1-5
clone_size: -
v_call: TRBV20-1
cdr3_aa: CSARSTGNQPQHF
cdr3_nt: TGCAGTGCTAGATCTACAGGGAATCAGCCCCAGCATTTT

d_call: -
j_call: TRBJ2-5
clone_size: many
v_call: TRBV18
cdr3_aa: CASSPPPTGEGETQYF
cdr3_nt: TGTGCCAGCTCACCCCCACCGACAGGGGAGGGAGAGACCCAGTACTTC

d_call: TRBD1
j_call: TRBJ2-7
clone_size: -
v_call: TRBV11-2
cdr3_aa: CASSLKQGISYEQYF
cdr3_nt: TGTGCCAGCAGCTTGAAACAGGGGATCTCCTACGAGCAGTACTTC

d_call: TRBD2
j_call: TRBJ2-3
clone_size: -
v_call: TRBV7-2
cdr3_aa: CASILKTSPDTQYF
cdr3_nt: TGTGCCAGCATCCTCAAGACTAGCCCAGATACGCAGTATTTT

d_call: TRBD2
j_call: TRBJ2-7
clone_size: -
v_call: TRBV12-3/TRBV12-4
cdr3_aa: CASSQTSGRYEQYF
cdr3_nt: TGTGCCAGCAGCCAAACTAGCGGGAGGTACGAGCAGTACTTC

d_call: TRBD1
j_call: TRBJ1-1
clone_size: once
v_call: TRBV7-8
cdr3_aa: CASSSRTGSEAFF
cdr3_nt: TGTGCCAGCAGCTCCCGGACAGGCTCTGAAGCTTTCTTT